The rows below give T cell receptor beta chains drawn from one sample of a study of T cell responses to AZD1222 COVID-19 vaccine. The assay was immunoSEQ multiplex PCR, and TCRdb's table has in-frame clones only and misses some. The sample includes about 93,000 clones, 75% to 90% of them seen just once. The sample consisted of peripheral blood, taken 28 days after the second AZD1222 dose. These receptors were collected from an adult who received the AZD1222 COVID-19 vaccine. CDR3s include the opening cysteine and the closing phenylalanine or tryptophan. A D gene is named only where the DNA matches it firmly. Only part of the rows carry a size: once, few, many, or a class if the clone is expanded.

v_call	j_call	clone_size	d_call	cdr3_aa	cdr3_nt
TRBV9	TRBJ2-7	.	TRBD2	CASSVEAGAYEQYF	TGTGCCAGCAGCGTAGAAGCGGGGGCCTACGAGCAGTACTTC
TRBV4-1	TRBJ1-5	.	.	CASSPQTEDQPQHF	TGCGCCAGCAGCCCTCAGACGGAGGATCAGCCCCAGCATTTT
TRBV30	TRBJ1-1	.	.	CAWSVLGEAFF	TGTGCCTGGAGTGTACTTGGTGAAGCTTTCTTT
TRBV29-1	TRBJ1-1	.	.	CSGKLRGFEAFF	TGCAGCGGTAAACTCAGGGGATTTGAAGCTTTCTTT
TRBV19	TRBJ2-2	.	.	CASSSGLRELFF	TGTGCCAGTAGTTCCGGCCTCCGGGAGCTGTTTTTT
TRBV27	TRBJ1-6	.	.	CASSHREDSPLHF	TGTGCCAGCAGTCACAGGGAAGATTCACCCCTCCACTTT
TRBV19	TRBJ1-1	.	.	CASSIQGTGTEAFF	TGTGCCAGTAGTATCCAGGGAACGGGCACTGAAGCTTTCTTT
TRBV2	TRBJ1-1	.	TRBD1	CASSSETGESSEAFF	TGTGCCAGCAGTTCGGAGACAGGGGAATCGTCTGAAGCTTTCTTT
TRBV28	TRBJ1-6	.	.	CASSNLVSPLHF	TGTGCCAGCAGTAATCTCGTTTCACCCCTCCACTTT
TRBV30	TRBJ2-7	.	TRBD1	CAWSGVGQSYEQYF	TGTGCCTGGAGTGGGGTGGGACAGTCCTACGAGCAGTACTTC
TRBV4-3	TRBJ1-2	.	.	CASSQDKGQGPYGYTF	TGCGCCAGCAGCCAAGATAAGGGCCAGGGCCCCTATGGCTACACCTTC
TRBV11-2	TRBJ2-7	.	TRBD1	CASSLGAGTDPYEQYF	TGTGCCAGCAGCTTAGGAGCCGGGACAGACCCCTACGAGCAGTACTTC
TRBV10-3	TRBJ2-7	once	.	CAIGPPPGNTYEQYF	TGTGCCATCGGGCCCCCACCGGGAAATACCTACGAGCAGTACTTC